A single sample is the source of the 5 T cell receptor beta chains below, sequenced in a study of blood T cell repertoires in COVID-19. Sequenced by immunoSEQ multiplex PCR; TCRdb stores in-frame clones only, minus some. The data show fewer than 35,000 clones, 90% to 95% seen once. Input material: peripheral blood. The receptor source for this set is a human donor with active COVID-19. The donor label of this sample is uncertain.

The gene calls are TRBV4-3 and TRBJ1-1; the D gene is possibly TRBD1 (5 bases). Deletions cut 2 bases from V and 1 base from J, with 14 bases between. Germline V gives CDR1 LGHNA, CDR2 YSLEER. The length of the CDR3 is 16 residues. CDR3 residues: CASSQQGLEKNTEAFF. The CDR3 coding sequence is TGCGCCAGCAGCCAACAGGGTTTAGAGAAGAACACTGAAGCTTTCTTT.

The chain has TRBV7-8 and TRBJ2-3; 7 bases agree with TRBD2. V shed 8 bases, J shed 3 bases, and the junction held 14 bases outside the gene matches. Germline lookup yields CDR1 SGHVS and CDR2 FQNEAQ. The CDR3 has 16 residues. The CDR3 region has the DNA TGTGCCAGCGGATCCTGGGGGGGGGATCGAACAGATACGCAGTATTTT. Translating it yields CASGSWGGDRTDTQYF.

This clone has more than one count but fewer than ten. The genes are TRBV21-1 and TRBJ2-7; the table's D call, TRBD2, has no DNA check behind it. TRBV21-1 is deemed a pseudogene. This CDR3 region has 13 residues. The CDR3, as DNA: TGTGCCAGCACCCTCCCCCAGCGGGGCGAGCAGTACTTC. It codes for CASTLPQRGEQYF.

This chain uses TRBV10-3 with TRBJ2-7; 12 bases line up with TRBD2. CDR3 length: 14 amino acids. V shed 9 bases, J shed 4 bases, and the junction held 7 bases outside the gene matches. In germline, CDR1 is ENHRY, CDR2 SYGVKD. CDR3 bases: TGTGCCATGGCCCCGACTAGCGGGGGTTACGAGCAGTACTTC. Protein: CAMAPTSGGYEQYF.

This chain uses TRBV28 with TRBJ2-3; TRBD2 agrees at 10 bases. The CDR3 is 14 amino acids. Per germline, CDR1 MDHEN and CDR2 SYDVKM. The ends lost 4 bases at V and 4 bases at J; junction bases unmatched: 2. Written as DNA, the CDR3 is TGTGCCAGCAGTTCTAGCGGGAGATCAGATACGCAGTATTTT. It yields the protein CASSSSGRSDTQYF.